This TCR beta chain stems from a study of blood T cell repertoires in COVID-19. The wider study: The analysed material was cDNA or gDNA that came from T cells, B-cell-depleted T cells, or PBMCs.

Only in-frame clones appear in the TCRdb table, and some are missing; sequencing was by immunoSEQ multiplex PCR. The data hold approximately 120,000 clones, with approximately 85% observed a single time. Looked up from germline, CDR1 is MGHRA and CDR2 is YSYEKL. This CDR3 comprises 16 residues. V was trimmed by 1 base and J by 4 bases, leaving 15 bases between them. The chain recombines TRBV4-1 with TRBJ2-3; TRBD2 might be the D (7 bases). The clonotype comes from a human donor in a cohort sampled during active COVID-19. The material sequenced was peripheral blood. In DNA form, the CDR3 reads TGCGCCAGCAGCCAAGGACCCGGGGGGCGAGCAGATACGCAGTATTTT. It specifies CASSQGPGGRADTQYF.